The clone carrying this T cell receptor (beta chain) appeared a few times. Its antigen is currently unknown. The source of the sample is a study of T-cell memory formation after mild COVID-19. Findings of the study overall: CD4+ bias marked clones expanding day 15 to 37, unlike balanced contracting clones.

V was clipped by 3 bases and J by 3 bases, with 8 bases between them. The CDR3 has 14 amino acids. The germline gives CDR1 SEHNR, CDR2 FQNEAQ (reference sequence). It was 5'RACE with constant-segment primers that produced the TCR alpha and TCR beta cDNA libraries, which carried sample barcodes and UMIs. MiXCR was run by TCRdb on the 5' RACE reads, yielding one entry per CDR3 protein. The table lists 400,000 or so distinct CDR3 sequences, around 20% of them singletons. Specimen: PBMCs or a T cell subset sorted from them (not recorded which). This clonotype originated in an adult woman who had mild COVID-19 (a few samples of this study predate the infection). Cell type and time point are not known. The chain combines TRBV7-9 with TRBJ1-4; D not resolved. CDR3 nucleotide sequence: TGTGCCAGCAGCTTTCGCAGGTCTAATGAAAAACTGTTTTTT. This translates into CASSFRRSNEKLFF.